Sequencing of this TCR beta chain was carried out in a study of beta chain features in type 1 diabetes. General study findings and limits: TCRB repertoires of naive, central memory and Treg cells appeared more similar among patients than among healthy donors.

This clone has only a few counts. Its antigen is not known. CDR1 and CDR2 (germline): KGHSH, LQKENI. The V end was cut by 1 base, the J end by 8 bases, with 12 bases between. The CDR3 has 13 residues. As every portion of the isolated RNA was reverse transcribed, the sequencing read expressed TCRB transcripts. Assay: immunoSEQ multiplex PCR; the TCRdb copy retains only in-frame clones and omits some. This table holds some 900,000 clones, roughly 15% found once. This sequence joins TRBV18 and TRBJ2-7; D possibly uses TRBD1 or TRBD2 (5 bases each). The source material was naive CD4+ T cells from blood. This clonotype originated in a woman between 18 and 30 years old in good health. The CDR3 sequence is CASSPLGDSQQYF. The CDR3 DNA sequence: TGTGCCAGCTCACCACTGGGAGACAGTCAGCAGTACTTC.